One sample yielded the 2 T cell receptor beta chains listed below, sequenced in a study of T-cell memory formation after mild COVID-19. MiXCR, run by TCRdb on the 5' RACE reads, gives a single entry per CDR3 protein. Of 450,000 or so distinct CDR3 sequences detected, about 19% appear once; the ten largest clones hold about 8.8%. Sequencing was carried out using PBMCs or a T cell subset sorted from them (not recorded which). Receptor source: an adult woman who had mild COVID-19 (a few samples of this study predate the infection). Cell type and time point are not known.

V is TRBV12-3 or TRBV12-4 and J is TRBJ1-2; TRBD1 is a possible D gene (5 bases). The CDR3 covers 14 residues. V was cut by 2 bases and J by 2 bases, with 9 bases left in between. CDR3 loop: CASSLKTANYGYTF. In nucleotides, the CDR3 is TGTGCCAGCAGTTTAAAGACAGCCAACTATGGCTACACCTTC.

This clonotype has a handful of counts. CDR3 sequence reads: CATSDPASPTDTQYF. The CDR3 DNA reads TGTGCCACCAGTGATCCAGCGAGCCCCACAGATACGCAGTATTTT. The V and J genes are TRBV24-1 and TRBJ2-3, with D unresolved. The germline V and J ends were trimmed by 3 bases and 2 bases, with 11 bases remaining between them. The CDR3 has 15 residues. Germline loops: CDR1 KGHDR, CDR2 SFDVKD.